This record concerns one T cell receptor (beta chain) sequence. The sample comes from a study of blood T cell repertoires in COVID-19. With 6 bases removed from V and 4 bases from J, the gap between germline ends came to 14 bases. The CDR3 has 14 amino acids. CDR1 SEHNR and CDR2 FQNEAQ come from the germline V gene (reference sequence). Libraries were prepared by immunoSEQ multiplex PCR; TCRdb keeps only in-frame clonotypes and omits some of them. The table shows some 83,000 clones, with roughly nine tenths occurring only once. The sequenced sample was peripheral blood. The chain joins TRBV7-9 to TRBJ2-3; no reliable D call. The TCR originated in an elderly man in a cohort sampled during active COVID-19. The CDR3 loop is CASRPGTAADTQYF. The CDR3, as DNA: TGTGCCAGCAGACCCGGTACGGCGGCAGATACGCAGTATTTT.